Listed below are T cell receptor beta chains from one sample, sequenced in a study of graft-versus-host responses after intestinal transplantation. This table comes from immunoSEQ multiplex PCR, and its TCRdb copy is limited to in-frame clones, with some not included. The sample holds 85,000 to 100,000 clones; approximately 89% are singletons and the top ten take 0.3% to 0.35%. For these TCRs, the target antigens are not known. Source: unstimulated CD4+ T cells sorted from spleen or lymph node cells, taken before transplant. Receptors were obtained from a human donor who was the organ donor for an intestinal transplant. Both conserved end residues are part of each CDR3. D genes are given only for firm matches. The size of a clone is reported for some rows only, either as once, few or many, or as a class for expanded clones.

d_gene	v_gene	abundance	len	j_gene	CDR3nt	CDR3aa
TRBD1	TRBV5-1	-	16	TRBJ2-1	TGCGCCAGCAGCGGGTCAGACAGGGGCCAATCCGCTGAGCAGTTCTTC	CASSGSDRGQSAEQFF
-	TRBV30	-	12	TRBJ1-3	TGTGCCCGCACAGGATCAGGAAACACCATATATTTT	CARTGSGNTIYF
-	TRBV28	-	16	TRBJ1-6	TGTGCCAGCAGTCCAGGGAACTTGGTCAACGTTTCACCCCTCCACTTT	CASSPGNLVNVSPLHF
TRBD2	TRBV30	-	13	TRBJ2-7	TGTGCCTGGAGTGGACTAGCTGCCTACGAGCAGTACTTC	CAWSGLAAYEQYF
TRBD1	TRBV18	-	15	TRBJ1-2	TGTGCCAGCTCAGCTGCGGGACAGGGAAACTATGGCTACACCTTC	CASSAAGQGNYGYTF
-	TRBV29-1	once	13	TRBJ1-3	TGCAGCGTTGGACAGATCTCTGGAAACACCATATATTTT	CSVGQISGNTIYF
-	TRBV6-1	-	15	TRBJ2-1	TGTGCCAGCAACCAGGCGCTACCCCACTACAATGAGCAGTTCTTC	CASNQALPHYNEQFF
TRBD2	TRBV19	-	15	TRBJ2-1	TGTGCCACGAACCAAATGGGACTAGCTTACAATGAGCAGTTCTTC	CATNQMGLAYNEQFF
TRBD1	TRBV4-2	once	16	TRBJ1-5	TGTGCCAGCAGCCAGGACAGGGGGTATAGCAATCAGCCCCAGCATTTT	CASSQDRGYSNQPQHF
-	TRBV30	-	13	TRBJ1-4	TGTGCCTGTCGAAGGGGGGGTGGGGAAAAACTGTTTTTT	CACRRGGGEKLFF